These 25 T cell receptor beta chains share one sample of origin, sequenced in a study of molecular identifiers for immune sequencing clone quantification. TCRdb re-called the PCR reads through MiXCR, storing one row per CDR3 protein. The sample includes about 330,000 distinct CDR3 sequences, roughly 24% of them seen just once. Sequencing input: naive CD8+ T cells from blood, with Jurkat cell RNA spiked in. Stated subset: FACS-sorted CD8+CD4-CCR7+CD45RA+ naive T cells. The receptors stem from a human donor in good health. Some libraries in this study had Jurkat cell RNA spiked in.

Many counts were recorded for this clonotype. The CDR3 DNA reads as TGCGCCAGCAGCCAAGATTGGGGACCCAACTATGGCTACACCTTC. It specifies CASSQDWGPNYGYTF. This chain joins TRBV4-3 and TRBJ1-2; D is possibly TRBD1 (5 bases). The V end lost 0 bases, the J end lost 2 bases, and 10 bases lay between the germline ends. CDR1 is LGHNA, CDR2 YSLEER, per germline. The CDR3 totals 15 residues.

This clonotype was seen repeatedly, ten times or more. The chain combines TRBV28 with TRBJ2-5, with TRBD1 identical over 7 bases. Looked up from germline, CDR1 is MDHEN and CDR2 is SYDVKM. The CDR3 loop spans 13 amino acids. V lost 5 bases, J lost 3 bases, and 3 bases stayed unmatched. The CDR3 loop reads CASSSDREETQYF. CDR3 DNA: TGTGCCAGCAGTAGTGACAGGGAAGAGACCCAGTACTTC.

The rearrangement uses TRBV4-1 and TRBJ2-5; D could derive from TRBD1 or TRBD2 (6 bases each). The CDR3 length is 14 residues. The V end lost 4 bases, the J end lost 5 bases, and 14 bases lay between the germline ends. Germline V CDR1 and CDR2: MGHRA, YSYEKL. The CDR3 region has the DNA TGCGCCAGCAGCCCACGGGGGCTGGAGGAGACCCAGTACTTC. Its protein is CASSPRGLEETQYF.

As regards this clonotype: Given a much more abundant clone one base away, this may be a read error. The chain employs TRBV7-2 and TRBJ2-2, with D maybe TRBD1 (5 bases). There are 13 residues in the CDR3. The germline CDR1 and CDR2 sequences are SGHTA and FQGNSA. CDR3 sequence reads: CGSRVRNTGELFF. CDR3 in DNA: TGTGGCAGCAGGGTCCGGAACACCGGGGAGCTGTTTTTT.

This chain joins TRBV27 and TRBJ1-6, with no clear D. Trimming took off 3 bases at V and 7 bases at J, with 7 bases between the two ends. Per germline, CDR1 MNHEY and CDR2 SMNVEV (reference sequence). CDR3 length: 13 amino acids. The CDR3 reads CASSLFGNSPLHF. In nucleotides, the CDR3 is TGTGCCAGCAGTTTGTTTGGAAATTCACCCCTCCACTTT.

Of note for this clonotype: A much larger clone is a single base away; this may be a read error. This CDR3 reads CSAYSRSGGAYEQYF. The CDR3 nucleotides read TGCAGTGCCTATTCCCGCAGCGGGGGGGCCTACGAGCAGTACTTC. The genes are TRBV20-1 and TRBJ2-7; 10 nucleotides line up with TRBD2. The CDR3 contains 15 residues. V shed 6 bases and J 2 bases; nucleotides not matched to a gene: 10. Germline V gene lookup returns CDR1 DFQATT and CDR2 SNEGSKA (reference sequence).

In this sample, this clonotype turned up many times. This rearrangement joins TRBV29-1 to TRBJ2-3; D unresolved. With 3 bases removed from V and 0 bases from J, the gap between germline ends came to 19 bases. The V gene's germline CDR1 is SQVTM and CDR2 ANQGSEA. The CDR3 is 17 residues long. This chain's CDR3 is CSVDGLKGSTSTDTQYF. In nucleotides, the CDR3 is TGCAGCGTTGATGGTTTGAAGGGTTCCACGAGCACAGATACGCAGTATTTT.

Only a few counts were recorded for this clonotype. The chain links TRBV9 to TRBJ2-7; 8 bases are a match to TRBD1. CDR3 length: 13 residues. Germline V gene data show CDR1 as SGDLS and CDR2 as YYNGEE. After removal of 3 bases from V and 5 bases from J, the junction contained 4 bases not matched to a gene. The DNA for the CDR3 is TGTGCCAGCAGCGCCGGACAGGGCGACGAGCAGTACTTC. It codes for CASSAGQGDEQYF.

This clonotype showed up just a few times. This chain joins TRBV9 and TRBJ1-1; possibly TRBD1 for D (5 bases). CDR1 is SGDLS and CDR2 is YYNGEE in the germline V gene. V was pared by 1 base and J by 5 bases, with 15 bases between. CDR3 length: 15 amino acids. CDR3 loop: CASSVSQWGRTEAFF. The CDR3 nucleotides read TGTGCCAGCAGCGTATCCCAATGGGGCCGAACTGAAGCTTTCTTT.

Of note for this clonotype: This may be a read error: a much more frequent sequence differs by one nucleotide. The V and J genes are TRBV2 and TRBJ2-7, with a weak D call TRBD1 (6 bases). Germline assignment: CDR1 SNHLY and CDR2 FYNNEI. The CDR3 has 14 residues. Here the CDR3 reads CASSEEDRAYGQYF. CDR3 bases: TGTGCCAGCAGTGAGGAGGACAGAGCCTACGGGCAGTACTTC.

This clonotype has a count of ten or more. The chain recombines TRBV6-6 with TRBJ1-5; 7 positions agree with TRBD1. The J segment lost 3 bases and the V segment lost 2 bases, leaving 4 bases of the junction unmatched. The CDR3 consists of 15 residues. Germline V gives CDR1 MNHNY, CDR2 SVGAGI (reference sequence). CDR3 nucleotide sequence: TGTGCCAGCAGTTACCCCGACAGGGTCAATCAGCCCCAGCATTTT. It encodes CASSYPDRVNQPQHF.

This clonotype was detected only a few times. The V call is TRBV28, the J call TRBJ2-3, with a tentative D call TRBD2 (5 bases). Germline V gives CDR1 MDHEN, CDR2 SYDVKM. Trimming removed 2 bases at V and 0 bases at J, with 9 bases between. The CDR3 consists of 15 residues. Written as DNA, the CDR3 is TGTGCCAGCAGTTTAATCGGGATCAGCACAGATACGCAGTATTTT. It is translated as CASSLIGISTDTQYF. The variable domain in full, with the rest retrieved from reference TRBV28 and TRBJ2-3, is DVKVTQSSRYLVKRTGEKVFLECVQDMDHENMFWYRQDPGLGLRLIYFSYDVKMKEKGDIPEGYSVSREKKERFSLILESASTNQTSMYLCASSLIGISTDTQYFGPGTRLTVL.

J is TRBJ2-7 and V is TRBV4-1; 10 bases are a match to TRBD1. CDR1 MGHRA and CDR2 YSYEKL come from the germline V gene. V gave up 4 bases and J gave up 4 bases; unmatched junction bases: 7. This CDR3 has 15 amino acids. CDR3 sequence: CASSLRTGGKYEQYF. CDR3 in DNA: TGCGCCAGCAGCCTCCGGACAGGGGGAAAATACGAGCAGTACTTC.

Details on this clonotype: Mismatch with germline at one junction end may stem from a read error. CDR3 sequence reads: CASRTADRERQPRHF. The CDR3, as DNA: TGTGCCAGCAGAACGGCCGACAGGGAGCGGCAGCCCCGGCATTTT. The rearrangement uses TRBV6-2 or TRBV6-3 and TRBJ1-5, with 7 bases aligning to TRBD1. Germline V gene lookup returns CDR1 MNHEY and CDR2 SVGEGT. There are 15 residues in the CDR3.

The table lists this clonotype with a few counts. V usage is TRBV7-9 and J usage is TRBJ2-3, with 10 bases aligning to TRBD1. The CDR3 has 16 amino acids. Losses at the gene ends were 4 bases for V and 3 bases for J; bases not matched to a gene: 7. CDR1 SEHNR and CDR2 FQNEAQ come from the germline V gene (reference sequence). The CDR3 here is CASSYGGQGVTDTQYF. As DNA, the CDR3 is TGTGCCAGCAGCTATGGTGGACAGGGGGTAACAGATACGCAGTATTTT.

To note about this clonotype: This may arise from a read error, as a much more abundant clone is one base away. This chain uses TRBV15 with TRBJ1-1; maybe TRBD1 (5 bases). Germline assignment: CDR1 LNHNV and CDR2 YYDKDF (reference sequence). The CDR3 spans 15 residues. The CDR3: CAASRFEGRMTEAFF. CDR3 nucleotides: TGTGCCGCCAGCAGATTCGAGGGGAGGATGACTGAAGCTTTCTTT. Full variable domain (remainder filled in from reference TRBV15 and TRBJ1-1): DAMVIQNPRYQVTQFGKPVTLSCSQTLNHNVMYWYQQKSSQAPKLLFHYYDKDFNNEADTPDNFQSRRPNTSFCFLDIRSPGLGDTAMYLCAASRFEGRMTEAFFGQGTRLTVV.

CDR3 sequence (DNA): TGTGCCACCAGCAGAGACCCAGCACGGGGGGGCCACAATGAGCAGTTCTTC. Protein sequence: CATSRDPARGGHNEQFF. The genes are TRBV15 and TRBJ2-1; 8 bases map to TRBD2. Germline lookup yields CDR1 LNHNV and CDR2 YYDKDF (reference sequence). The V and J ends lost 0 bases and 5 bases, in that order; junction bases with no gene match: 9. This CDR3 comprises 17 residues. Filled out from reference TRBV15 and TRBJ2-1, the complete variable domain reads DAMVIQNPRYQVTQFGKPVTLSCSQTLNHNVMYWYQQKSSQAPKLLFHYYDKDFNNEADTPDNFQSRRPNTSFCFLDIRSPGLGDTAMYLCATSRDPARGGHNEQFFGPGTRLTVL.

This clonotype occurred a few times. The J gene is TRBJ2-7, the V gene TRBV27; 9 bases are a match to TRBD1. J gave up 7 bases and V 5 bases, and 9 bases lay outside the gene matches. The CDR3 contains 14 residues. CDR1 MNHEY and CDR2 SMNVEV come from the germline V gene (reference sequence). The CDR3 nucleotides read TGTGCCAGCAGTACAAGGACAGGGGCCCGGGAGCAGTACTTC. Translating it yields CASSTRTGAREQYF.

Only a few counts were recorded for this clonotype. The chain recombines TRBV7-9 with TRBJ1-1; a weak D match, TRBD1 (5 bases). Trimming stripped 1 base from V and 13 bases from J, with 16 bases between. Looked up from germline, CDR1 is SEHNR and CDR2 is FQNEAQ (reference sequence). This CDR3 comprises 13 residues. The CDR3: CASSLVSGRGGFF. The CDR3 nucleotides read TGTGCCAGCAGCTTAGTTTCGGGCCGTGGGGGTTTCTTT.

The chain uses TRBV14 and TRBJ2-7; D gene ambiguous. Germline CDR1 reads SGHDN; CDR2 reads FVKESK. The CDR3 sequence is 16 residues long. The V end was cut by 3 bases, the J end by 2 bases, with 17 bases between. The CDR3 region is CASSHFGDFTPYEQYF. The CDR3 DNA follows: TGTGCCAGCAGCCACTTTGGGGATTTCACTCCCTACGAGCAGTACTTC.

This clonotype has ten or more counts. The V gene is TRBV28, the J gene TRBJ2-7; D tentatively fits TRBD1 or TRBD2 (5 bases each). V was clipped by 5 bases and J by 0 bases, with 14 bases between them. CDR1 is MDHEN, CDR2 SYDVKM, per germline. The CDR3 length is 15 residues. In DNA, the CDR3 is TGTGCCAGCAGTCCGTACGAGGGGAACTCCTACGAGCAGTACTTC. As protein: CASSPYEGNSYEQYF.

A few counts support this clonotype. An end of the junction differs from the germline gene, which may be a read error. The chain has TRBV3-1 and TRBJ2-6; D might be TRBD1 (5 bases). The CDR3 sequence is 16 residues long. The germline V gene encodes CDR1 LGHDT and CDR2 YNNKEL (reference sequence). The chain's CDR3 is CASSMAPVSGASVLTF. CDR3 DNA sequence: TGTGCCAGCAGCATGGCCCCGGTTTCTGGGGCCAGCGTCCTGACTTTC.

This clonotype was observed at least ten times. The rearrangement joins TRBV4-1 to TRBJ2-7; TRBD1 aligns across 10 bases. CDR1 MGHRA and CDR2 YSYEKL come from the germline V gene. The ends lost 4 bases at V and 2 bases at J; junction bases unmatched: 8. The CDR3 contains 16 residues. The CDR3 is CASSPTTGTGAYEQYF. The CDR3 DNA reads TGCGCCAGCAGCCCTACGACCGGGACAGGGGCCTACGAGCAGTACTTC.

V and J are TRBV6-6 and TRBJ2-1; 9 bases match TRBD2. Trimming took 0 bases from V and 5 from J; bases not matched to a gene: 2. The CDR3 spans 15 residues. Germline CDR1 reads MNHNY; CDR2 reads SVGAGI (reference sequence). The chain's CDR3 is CASSYSGTSHNEQFF. The CDR3 coding sequence is TGTGCCAGCAGTTACTCAGGGACTAGCCACAATGAGCAGTTCTTC.

This clonotype was seen a few times. V gene TRBV11-1 combines with J gene TRBJ2-7, with 9 positions matching TRBD2. The germline gives CDR1 SGHAT, CDR2 FQDESV (reference sequence). After removal of 3 bases from V and 6 bases from J, the junction contained 6 bases not matched to a gene. This CDR3 comprises 14 residues. Written as DNA, the CDR3 is TGTGCCAGCAGCTTTAGCGGGGGCCTTCGCGAGCAGTACTTC. Protein: CASSFSGGLREQYF.